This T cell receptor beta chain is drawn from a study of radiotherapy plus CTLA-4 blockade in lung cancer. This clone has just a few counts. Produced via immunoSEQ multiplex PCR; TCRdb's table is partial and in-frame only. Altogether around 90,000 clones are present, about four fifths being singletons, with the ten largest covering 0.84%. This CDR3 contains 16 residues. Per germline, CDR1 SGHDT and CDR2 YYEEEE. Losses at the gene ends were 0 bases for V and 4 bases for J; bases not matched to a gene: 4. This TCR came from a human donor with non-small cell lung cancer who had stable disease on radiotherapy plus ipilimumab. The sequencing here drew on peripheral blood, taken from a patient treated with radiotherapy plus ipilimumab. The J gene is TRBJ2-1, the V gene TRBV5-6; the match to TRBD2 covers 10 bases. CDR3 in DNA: TGTGCCAGCAGCTTGGATAGCGGGAGGATATACAATGAGCAGTTCTTC. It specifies CASSLDSGRIYNEQFF.